This T cell receptor beta chain was documented in a study of technical replicates of blood from a few donors. Generated by immunoSEQ multiplex PCR, the TCRdb table keeps only in-frame clones and is missing some. Here the sample spans 75,000 to 100,000 clones, around nine tenths being singletons. Trimming cost V 7 bases and J 6 bases, with 15 bases left between them. Germline V gene lookup returns CDR1 MDHEN and CDR2 SYDVKM. The CDR3 is made up of 14 amino acids. The sample was T cells isolated from PBMCs. This rearrangement joins TRBV28 to TRBJ1-4; a possible D gene is TRBD1 (6 bases). This receptor was taken from a human donor in good health. This chain's CDR3 is CASNNRDFYEKLFF. Here the CDR3 DNA reads TGTGCCAGCAACAACAGGGATTTTTATGAAAAACTGTTTTTT.